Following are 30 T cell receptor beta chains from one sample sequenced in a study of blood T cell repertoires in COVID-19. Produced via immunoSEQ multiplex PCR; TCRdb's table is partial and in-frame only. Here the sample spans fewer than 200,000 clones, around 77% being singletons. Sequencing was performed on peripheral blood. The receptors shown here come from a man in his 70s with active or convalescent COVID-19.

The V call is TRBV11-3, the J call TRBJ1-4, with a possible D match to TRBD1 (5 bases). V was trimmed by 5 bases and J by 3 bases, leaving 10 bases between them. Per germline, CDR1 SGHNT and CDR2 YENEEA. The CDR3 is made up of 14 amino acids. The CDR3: CASSPRGSNEKLFF. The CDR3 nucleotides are TGTGCCAGCAGCCCAAGGGGTTCTAATGAAAAACTGTTTTTT.

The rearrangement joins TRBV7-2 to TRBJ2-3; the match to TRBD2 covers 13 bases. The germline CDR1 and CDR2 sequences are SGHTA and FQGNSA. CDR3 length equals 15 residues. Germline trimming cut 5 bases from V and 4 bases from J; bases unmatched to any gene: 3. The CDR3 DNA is TGTGCCAGCAGCCTGGGACTAGCGGGGCCAGATACGCAGTATTTT. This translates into CASSLGLAGPDTQYF.

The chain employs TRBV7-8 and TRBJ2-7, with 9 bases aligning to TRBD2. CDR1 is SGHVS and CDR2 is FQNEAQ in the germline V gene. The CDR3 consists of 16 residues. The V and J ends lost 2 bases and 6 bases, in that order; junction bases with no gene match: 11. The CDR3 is CASSLQTSPTSGEQYF. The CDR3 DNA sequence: TGTGCCAGCAGCTTACAGACCTCCCCGACTAGCGGCGAGCAGTACTTC.

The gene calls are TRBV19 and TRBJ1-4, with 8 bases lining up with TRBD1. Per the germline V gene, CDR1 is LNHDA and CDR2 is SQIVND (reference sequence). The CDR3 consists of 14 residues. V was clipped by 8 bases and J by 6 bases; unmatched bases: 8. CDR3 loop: CASGRTGRDEKLFF. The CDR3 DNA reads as TGTGCCAGTGGACGGACAGGGCGGGATGAAAAACTGTTTTTT.

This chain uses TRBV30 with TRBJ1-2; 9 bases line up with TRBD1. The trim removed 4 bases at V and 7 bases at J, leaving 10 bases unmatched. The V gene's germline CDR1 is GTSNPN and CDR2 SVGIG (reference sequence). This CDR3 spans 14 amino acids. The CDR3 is CAWTGGQGVGGYTF. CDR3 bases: TGTGCCTGGACGGGGGGACAGGGTGTGGGTGGCTACACCTTC.

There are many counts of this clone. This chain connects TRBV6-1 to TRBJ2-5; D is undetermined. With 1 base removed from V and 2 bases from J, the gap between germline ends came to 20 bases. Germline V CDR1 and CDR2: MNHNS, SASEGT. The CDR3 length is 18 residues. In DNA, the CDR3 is TGTGCCAGCAGTGAAGGTATAGCTCGCGCTTATCGACAAGAGACCCAGTACTTC. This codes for CASSEGIARAYRQETQYF.

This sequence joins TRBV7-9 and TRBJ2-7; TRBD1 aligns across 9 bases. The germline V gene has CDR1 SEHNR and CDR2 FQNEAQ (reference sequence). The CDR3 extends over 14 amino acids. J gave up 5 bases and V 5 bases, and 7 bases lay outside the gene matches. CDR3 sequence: CASSLPGQGHEQYF. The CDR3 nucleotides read TGTGCCAGCAGCCTCCCGGGACAGGGCCACGAGCAGTACTTC.

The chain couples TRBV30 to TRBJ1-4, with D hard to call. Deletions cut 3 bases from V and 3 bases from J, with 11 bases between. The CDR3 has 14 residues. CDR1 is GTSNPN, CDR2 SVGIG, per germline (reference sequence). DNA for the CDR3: TGTGCCTGGAGGATGAAACTCCCTAATGAAAAACTGTTTTTT. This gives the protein CAWRMKLPNEKLFF.

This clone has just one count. CDR3 coding DNA: TGTGCCAGCAGGGCCCGGGAGAACACTGAAGCTTTCTTT. This codes for CASRARENTEAFF. This chain uses TRBV12-3 or TRBV12-4 with TRBJ1-1, with D uncertain. The CDR3 totals 13 residues. V dropped 6 bases and J dropped 1 base, with 9 bases sitting between them.

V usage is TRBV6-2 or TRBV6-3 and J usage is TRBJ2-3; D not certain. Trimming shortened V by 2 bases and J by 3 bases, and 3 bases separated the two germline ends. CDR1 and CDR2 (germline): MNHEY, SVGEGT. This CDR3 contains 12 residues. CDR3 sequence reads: CASSYPTDTQYF. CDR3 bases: TGTGCCAGCAGTTACCCGACAGATACGCAGTATTTT.

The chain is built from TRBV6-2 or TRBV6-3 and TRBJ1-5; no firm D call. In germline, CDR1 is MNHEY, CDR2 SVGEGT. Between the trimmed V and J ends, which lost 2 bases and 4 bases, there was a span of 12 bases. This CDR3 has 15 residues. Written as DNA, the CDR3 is TGTGCCAGCAGTTACGTCGGGGATACAAATCAGCCCCAGCATTTT. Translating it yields CASSYVGDTNQPQHF.

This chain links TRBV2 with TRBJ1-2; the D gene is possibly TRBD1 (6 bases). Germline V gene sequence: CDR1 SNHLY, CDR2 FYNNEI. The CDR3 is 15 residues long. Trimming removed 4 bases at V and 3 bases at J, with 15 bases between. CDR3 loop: CASSALQGGHYGYTF. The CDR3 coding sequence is TGTGCCAGCAGTGCATTACAGGGTGGTCACTATGGCTACACCTTC.

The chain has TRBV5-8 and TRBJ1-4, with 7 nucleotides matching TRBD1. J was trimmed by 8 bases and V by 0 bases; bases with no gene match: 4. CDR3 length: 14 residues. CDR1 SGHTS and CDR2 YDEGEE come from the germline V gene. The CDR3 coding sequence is TGTGCCAGCAGCTTGGGACAGGGTTGGGAAAAACTGTTTTTT. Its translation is CASSLGQGWEKLFF.

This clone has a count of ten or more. CDR3 DNA: TGTGCCACCGAGGGAGGAGACACAGATACGCAGTATTTT. It yields the protein CATEGGDTDTQYF. The genes are TRBV24-1 and TRBJ2-3; D is possibly TRBD2 (6 bases). Germline CDR1 reads KGHDR; CDR2 reads SFDVKD. V dropped 9 bases and J dropped 2 bases, with 11 bases sitting between them. CDR3 length: 13 amino acids.

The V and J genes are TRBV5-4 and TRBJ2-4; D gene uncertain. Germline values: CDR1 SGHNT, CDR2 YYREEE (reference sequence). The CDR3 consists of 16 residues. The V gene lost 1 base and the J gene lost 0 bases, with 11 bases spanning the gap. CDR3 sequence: CASSLSGGGAKNIQYF. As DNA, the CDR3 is TGTGCCAGCAGCTTGAGTGGCGGCGGAGCCAAAAACATTCAGTACTTC. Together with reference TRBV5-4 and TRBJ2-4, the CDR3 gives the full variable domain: ETGVTQSPTHLIKTRGQQVTLRCSSQSGHNTVSWYQQALGQGPQFIFQYYREEENGRGNFPPRFSGLQFPNYSSELNVNALELDDSALYLCASSLSGGGAKNIQYFGAGTRLSVL.

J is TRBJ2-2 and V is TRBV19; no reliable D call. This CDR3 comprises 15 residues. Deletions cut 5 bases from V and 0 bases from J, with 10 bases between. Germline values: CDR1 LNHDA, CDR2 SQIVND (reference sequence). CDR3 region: CASSDGRANTGELFF. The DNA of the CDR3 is TGTGCCAGTAGTGACGGTCGGGCGAACACCGGGGAGCTGTTTTTT.

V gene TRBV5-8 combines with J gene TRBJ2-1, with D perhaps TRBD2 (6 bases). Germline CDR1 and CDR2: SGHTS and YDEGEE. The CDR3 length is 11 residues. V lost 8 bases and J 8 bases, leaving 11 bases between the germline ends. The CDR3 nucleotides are TGTGCCAGAGCGGGCCCCCATGAGCAGTTCTTC. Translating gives CARAGPHEQFF.

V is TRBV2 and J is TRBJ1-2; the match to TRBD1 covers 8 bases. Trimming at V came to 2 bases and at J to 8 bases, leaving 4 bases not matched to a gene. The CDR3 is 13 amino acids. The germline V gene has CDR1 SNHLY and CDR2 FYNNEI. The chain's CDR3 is CASSEQGAEGYTF. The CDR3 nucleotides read TGTGCCAGCAGTGAACAGGGGGCGGAAGGCTACACCTTC.

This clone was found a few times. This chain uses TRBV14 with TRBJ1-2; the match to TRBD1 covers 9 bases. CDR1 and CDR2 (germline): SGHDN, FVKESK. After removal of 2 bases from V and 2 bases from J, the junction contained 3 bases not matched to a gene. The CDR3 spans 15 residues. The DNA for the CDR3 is TGTGCCAGCAGCCAACTACAGGGGGCGAACTATGGCTACACCTTC. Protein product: CASSQLQGANYGYTF.

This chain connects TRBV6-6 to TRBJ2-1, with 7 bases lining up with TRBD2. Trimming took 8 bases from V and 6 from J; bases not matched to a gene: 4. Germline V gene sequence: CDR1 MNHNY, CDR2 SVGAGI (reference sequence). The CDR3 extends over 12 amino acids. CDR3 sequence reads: CASLGGGNEQFF. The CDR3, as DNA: TGTGCCAGCCTGGGGGGGGGCAATGAGCAGTTCTTC.

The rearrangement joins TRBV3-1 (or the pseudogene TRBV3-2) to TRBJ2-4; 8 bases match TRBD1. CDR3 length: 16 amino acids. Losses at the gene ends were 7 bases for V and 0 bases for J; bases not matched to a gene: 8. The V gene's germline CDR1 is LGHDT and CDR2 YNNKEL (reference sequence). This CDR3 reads CASTSQGVLAKNIQYF. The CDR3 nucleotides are TGTGCCAGCACCTCACAGGGGGTGCTAGCCAAAAACATTCAGTACTTC.

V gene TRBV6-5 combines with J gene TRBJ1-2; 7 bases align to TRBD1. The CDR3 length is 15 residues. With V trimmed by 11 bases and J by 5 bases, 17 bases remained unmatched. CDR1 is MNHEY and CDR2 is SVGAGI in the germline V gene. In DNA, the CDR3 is TGTGCCTTGGGGAACTACTTGTGGGGACAGTATGGCTACACCTTC. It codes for CALGNYLWGQYGYTF.

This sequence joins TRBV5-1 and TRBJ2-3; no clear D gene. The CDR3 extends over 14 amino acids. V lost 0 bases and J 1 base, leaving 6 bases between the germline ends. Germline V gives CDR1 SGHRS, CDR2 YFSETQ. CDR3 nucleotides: TGCGCCAGCAGCTTGGTGTCGGGCACAGATACGCAGTATTTT. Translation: CASSLVSGTDTQYF. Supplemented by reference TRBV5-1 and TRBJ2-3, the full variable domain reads KAGVTQTPRYLIKTRGQQVTLSCSPISGHRSVSWYQQTPGQGLQFLFEYFSETQRNKGNFPGRFSGRQFSNSRSEMNVSTLELGDSALYLCASSLVSGTDTQYFGPGTRLTVL.

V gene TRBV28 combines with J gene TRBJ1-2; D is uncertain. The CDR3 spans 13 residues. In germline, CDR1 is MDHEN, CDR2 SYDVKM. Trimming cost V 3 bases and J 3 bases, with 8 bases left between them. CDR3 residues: CASSLSGDYGYTF. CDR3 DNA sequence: TGTGCCAGCAGTTTGTCGGGAGACTATGGCTACACCTTC.

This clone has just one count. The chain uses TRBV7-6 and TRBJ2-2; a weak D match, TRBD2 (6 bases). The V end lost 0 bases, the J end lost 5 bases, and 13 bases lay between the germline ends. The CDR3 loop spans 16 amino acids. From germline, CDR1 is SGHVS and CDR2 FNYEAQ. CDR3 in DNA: TGTGCCAGCAGCTTAGCCGTGGGAGGTTGGACCGGGGAGCTGTTTTTT. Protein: CASSLAVGGWTGELFF.

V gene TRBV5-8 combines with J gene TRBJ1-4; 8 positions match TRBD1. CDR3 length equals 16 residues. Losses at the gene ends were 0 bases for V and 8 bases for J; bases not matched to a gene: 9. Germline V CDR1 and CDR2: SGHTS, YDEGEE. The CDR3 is CASSLVAGGAGEKLFF. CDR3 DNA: TGTGCCAGCAGCTTGGTGGCAGGGGGCGCAGGAGAAAAACTGTTTTTT.

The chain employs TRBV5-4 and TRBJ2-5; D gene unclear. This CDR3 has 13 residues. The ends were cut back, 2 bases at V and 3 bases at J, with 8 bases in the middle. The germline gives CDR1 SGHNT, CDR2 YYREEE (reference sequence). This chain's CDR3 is CASSLEVKETQYF. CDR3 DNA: TGTGCCAGCAGCTTAGAGGTAAAAGAGACCCAGTACTTC. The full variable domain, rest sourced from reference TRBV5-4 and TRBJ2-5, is ETGVTQSPTHLIKTRGQQVTLRCSSQSGHNTVSWYQQALGQGPQFIFQYYREEENGRGNFPPRFSGLQFPNYSSELNVNALELDDSALYLCASSLEVKETQYFGPGTRLLVL.

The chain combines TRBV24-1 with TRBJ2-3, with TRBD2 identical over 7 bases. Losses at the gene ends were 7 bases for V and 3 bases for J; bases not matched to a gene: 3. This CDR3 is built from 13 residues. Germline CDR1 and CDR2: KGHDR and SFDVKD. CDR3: CATRSSGTDTQYF. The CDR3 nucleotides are TGTGCCACCAGATCTAGCGGAACAGATACGCAGTATTTT.

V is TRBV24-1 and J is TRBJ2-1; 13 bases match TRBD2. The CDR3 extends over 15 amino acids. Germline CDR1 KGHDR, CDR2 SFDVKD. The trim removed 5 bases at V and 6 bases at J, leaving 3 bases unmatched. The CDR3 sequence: CATSGTSGSFNEQFF. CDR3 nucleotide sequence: TGTGCCACCAGTGGGACTAGCGGGAGCTTCAATGAGCAGTTCTTC.

This CDR3 is CASSTTTGAQPQHF. The DNA for the CDR3 is TGTGCCAGCAGTACCACCACAGGGGCCCAGCCCCAGCATTTT. The rearrangement uses TRBV28 and TRBJ1-5, with TRBD1 identical over 7 bases. The V gene's germline CDR1 is MDHEN and CDR2 SYDVKM. With 5 bases clipped from V and 7 bases from J, the junction kept 8 bases outside the gene matches. The CDR3 is 14 residues long. Full variable domain (missing parts from reference TRBV28 and TRBJ1-5): DVKVTQSSRYLVKRTGEKVFLECVQDMDHENMFWYRQDPGLGLRLIYFSYDVKMKEKGDIPEGYSVSREKKERFSLILESASTNQTSMYLCASSTTTGAQPQHFGDGTRLSIL.